Listed below are T cell receptor beta chains from one sample, sequenced in a study of response to subunit inactivated influenza vaccine. One entry per CDR3 protein, called by TCRdb with MiXCR from the RT-PCR reads. Of hundreds of thousands of distinct CDR3 sequences in the sample, 25% were seen once. The sequencing here drew on CD4+ T cells sorted from PBMCs, taken around 5 days after vaccination. These TCRs come from a man aged 45-65 years who received an inactivated influenza vaccine. Both conserved end residues are trimmed from each CDR3. The size entry is marked missing in some rows and otherwise reads once, few, many or a size class.

clone_size	v_call	cdr3_aa
.	TRBV7-9	ASSLGKTGMNTWELF
many	TRBV24-1	ATSDPRGGFNNEQF
few	TRBV20-1	SARAQHSNQPQH
.	TRBV19	ASSIAGAGAGELF
.	TRBV7-9	ASSLSGGDSYEQY
.	TRBV10-3	AISDFPNTEAF
.	TRBV7-2	ASSWTATDTQY
.	TRBV5-1	ASSRRDRVDADTQY
.	TRBV20-1	SAPDFGSSYEQY
few	TRBV7-8	ASSKRQEQY
.	TRBV28	ASNLAGNSYEQY
.	TRBV15	ATSRDRFEAF
.	TRBV12-3/TRBV12-4	ASSLVPGRRSNYGYT
few	TRBV2	ASTRQTYETQY
few	TRBV11-2	ASSPLTGTGISSYEQY
few	TRBV10-3	AISESTRGETQY
.	TRBV12-3/TRBV12-4	ASSLSGGSLPQH
.	TRBV6-2/TRBV6-3	ASSYSRDSGGYIQY
few	TRBV6-5	ASSYSAGSSYEQY
few	TRBV3-1	ASRTDGQLSPLH
.	TRBV5-1	ASIEQGNTGELF
few	TRBV12-3/TRBV12-4	ASSGGQYQPQH
.	TRBV11-1	ASSLGASGRVYSYNEQF
few	TRBV28	ASRVGRRRDEQF
.	TRBV11-2	ASSLNRVGYT
few	TRBV5-1	ASSLEAGGRIEQF
.	TRBV5-1	ASSLQGLAPDTQY
once	TRBV29-1	SVGHEYEQY